Below, 20 T cell receptor beta chains from the same sample are listed, as sequenced in a study of identical twins. TCRdb reprocessed the 5' RACE reads via MiXCR and lists one record per CDR3 protein. The sample includes around 650,000 distinct CDR3 sequences, under 8.5% of them seen just once. Separately, the same data were catalogued under a study of yellow fever vaccine responses in identical twins.

The sample comprised PBMCs. All receptors derive from a woman under 30 in good health.

This chain joins TRBV9 and TRBJ2-5, with D tentatively TRBD1 (6 bases). The germline gives CDR1 SGDLS, CDR2 YYNGEE. With 4 bases removed from V and 8 bases from J, the gap between germline ends came to 24 bases. This CDR3 comprises 16 residues. Here the CDR3 DNA reads TGTGCCAGCAGCTCCCAAACCGGGACACTTTCTGGTACCCAGTACTTC. This codes for CASSSQTGTLSGTQYF. The variable domain in full, completed from reference TRBV9 and TRBJ2-5, reads DSGVTQTPKHLITATGQRVTLRCSPRSGDLSVYWYQQSLDQGLQFLIQYYNGEERAKGNILERFSAQQFPDLHSELNLSSLELGDSALYFCASSSQTGTLSGTQYFGPGTRLLVL.

This clonotype was counted many times. The genes are TRBV12-3 or TRBV12-4 and TRBJ2-3, with a tentative D call TRBD2 (5 bases). This CDR3 spans 13 amino acids. V lost 7 bases to trimming and J lost 0 bases, with 8 bases between them. The CDR3 DNA follows: TGTGCCAGCACTTGGACTAGCACAGATACGCAGTATTTT. Translating it yields CASTWTSTDTQYF.

This chain uses TRBV5-1 with TRBJ1-6, with unresolved D. Trimming pared 7 bases from V and 7 bases from J, leaving 18 bases between. This CDR3 has 15 amino acids. Germline V gene sequence: CDR1 SGHRS, CDR2 YFSETQ. The CDR3 is CASGSTTGENSPLHF. The CDR3 DNA follows: TGCGCCAGCGGCTCTACGACCGGAGAAAATTCACCCCTCCACTTT.

This clonotype was observed a few times. This chain links TRBV10-2 with TRBJ1-5; no firm D call. Germline-derived CDR1 and CDR2 are WSHSY and SAAADI. Trimming pared 4 bases from V and 4 bases from J, leaving 17 bases between. The CDR3 is 16 residues long. In nucleotides, the CDR3 is TGCGCCAGCAGTGGATTTGAGGCAGGCTCAAATCAGCCCCAGCATTTT. It codes for CASSGFEAGSNQPQHF.

The chain carries TRBV11-2 and TRBJ1-1; weak D call: TRBD1 (6 bases). The CDR3 runs to 15 residues. The V end was cut by 5 bases, the J end by 5 bases, with 18 bases between. Looked up from germline, CDR1 is SGHAT and CDR2 is FQNNGV. The CDR3 reads CASSQTVGAGTEAFF. Here the CDR3 DNA reads TGTGCCAGCAGCCAGACCGTGGGGGCTGGGACTGAAGCTTTCTTT.

This clonotype came up a few times. Relative to the germline gene, one junction end is altered; a read error may explain this. CDR3 sequence: CACSRRGASLPRTDTQYF. The CDR3 DNA follows: TGTGCCTGCAGCCGAAGGGGGGCTAGTCTTCCCCGCACAGATACGCAGTATTTT. The genes are TRBV3-1 and TRBJ2-3, with D perhaps TRBD1 or TRBD2 (6 bases each). Germline-derived CDR1 and CDR2 are LGHDT and YNNKEL (reference sequence). CDR3 length: 18 residues.

This clonotype appeared many times. J is TRBJ2-2 and V is TRBV9; 9 nucleotides line up with TRBD1. CDR3 length: 15 amino acids. V was pared by 4 bases and J by 5 bases, with 6 bases of the junction left unmatched. Germline-derived CDR1 and CDR2 are SGDLS and YYNGEE. The CDR3 coding sequence is TGTGCCAGCAGCCCAAAGACAGGGGGTACCGGGGAGCTGTTTTTT. This encodes CASSPKTGGTGELFF.

The V call is TRBV28, the J call TRBJ2-3; D is tentatively TRBD1 or TRBD2 (6 bases each). CDR1 and CDR2 (germline): MDHEN, SYDVKM. This CDR3 has 12 amino acids. CDR3 residues: CAWGASTDTQYF. The CDR3 nucleotides read TGTGCTTGGGGGGCCTCCACAGATACGCAGTATTTT.

This clonotype has at least ten counts. The gene calls are TRBV18 and TRBJ2-1; 13 nucleotides align to TRBD2. J lost 8 bases, V lost 3 bases, and 19 bases had no gene match. This CDR3 contains 20 residues. The germline CDR1 and CDR2 sequences are KGHSH and LQKENI. CDR3 protein: CASSPLTGLAGVESGDEQFF. The CDR3 DNA sequence: TGTGCCAGCTCACCTCTTACCGGACTAGCGGGAGTCGAGTCTGGGGATGAGCAGTTCTTC.

This clonotype was observed a handful of times. The chain recombines TRBV20-1 with TRBJ2-3; 9 nucleotides line up with TRBD2. Germline trimming cut 6 bases from V and 0 bases from J; bases unmatched to any gene: 7. Germline CDR1 reads DFQATT; CDR2 reads SNEGSKA (reference sequence). The CDR3 extends over 15 amino acids. DNA for the CDR3: TGCAGTGCGTCCGTAGCGGGAGAAAGCACAGATACGCAGTATTTT. As protein: CSASVAGESTDTQYF.

This clonotype appeared a few times. V usage is TRBV29-1 and J usage is TRBJ2-5, with D maybe TRBD2 (6 bases). The CDR3 loop spans 16 amino acids. With 6 bases removed from V and 3 bases from J, the gap between germline ends came to 23 bases. Germline V gene lookup returns CDR1 SQVTM and CDR2 ANQGSEA. The CDR3: CSVERTRRLEKETQYF. Written as DNA, the CDR3 is TGCAGCGTAGAACGAACAAGGAGACTAGAAAAAGAGACCCAGTACTTC.

This clonotype has a handful of counts. The chain recombines TRBV7-6 with TRBJ2-3; weak D call: TRBD2 (6 bases). The CDR3 has 16 amino acids. V lost 1 base and J 1 base, leaving 12 bases between the germline ends. Germline CDR1 and CDR2: SGHVS and FNYEAQ. The CDR3 region is CASSLGAGSRTDTQYF. The CDR3 nucleotides read TGTGCCAGCAGCTTAGGGGCCGGGAGCCGCACAGATACGCAGTATTTT.

This clonotype was seen many times. J is TRBJ2-7 and V is TRBV2; D is tentatively TRBD1 or TRBD2 (6 bases each). Trimming cost V 4 bases and J 2 bases, with 18 bases left between them. The CDR3 extends over 16 amino acids. Germline-derived CDR1 and CDR2 are SNHLY and FYNNEI. The CDR3 region is CASSGGVTGSPYEQYF. Written as DNA, the CDR3 is TGTGCCAGCAGTGGGGGGGTTACAGGGTCCCCCTACGAGCAGTACTTC.

This clonotype was counted at least ten times. This rearrangement joins TRBV20-1 to TRBJ1-2; no clear D gene. The CDR3 sequence is 12 residues long. Germline-derived CDR1 and CDR2 are DFQATT and SNEGSKA (reference sequence). Trimming removed 2 bases at V and 3 bases at J, with 7 bases between. The CDR3 is CSARLDYYGYTF. CDR3 coding DNA: TGCAGTGCTAGATTGGATTACTATGGCTACACCTTC.

This clonotype was seen many times. This chain links TRBV10-3 with TRBJ2-1; D is perhaps TRBD2 (6 bases). This CDR3 has 16 amino acids. The V and J ends lost 0 bases and 2 bases respectively, with 11 bases between them. Looked up from germline, CDR1 is ENHRY and CDR2 is SYGVKD. CDR3: CAISESLGGTYNEQFF. As DNA, the CDR3 is TGTGCCATCAGTGAGTCGCTGGGAGGAACCTACAATGAGCAGTTCTTC.

There are many counts of this clonotype. V usage is TRBV24-1 and J usage is TRBJ2-5, with D hard to call. The germline V gene has CDR1 KGHDR and CDR2 SFDVKD. V gave up 3 bases and J gave up 5 bases, with 15 bases separating them. The CDR3 is 15 amino acids. This CDR3 reads CATSDPSPPAETQYF. CDR3 DNA: TGTGCCACCAGTGATCCCTCCCCCCCTGCGGAGACCCAGTACTTC.

The rearrangement uses TRBV24-1 and TRBJ2-2, with a possible D match to TRBD1 (6 bases). The germline gives CDR1 KGHDR, CDR2 SFDVKD. Between the trimmed V and J ends, which lost 6 bases and 1 base, there was a span of 11 bases. The length of the CDR3 is 15 residues. The CDR3 region is CATSPGQLNTGELFF. The CDR3 DNA is TGTGCCACCAGTCCGGGACAACTGAACACCGGGGAGCTGTTTTTT.

Many counts were recorded for this clonotype. The chain joins TRBV29-1 to TRBJ2-1, with 12 bases aligning to TRBD2. After removal of 6 bases from V and 4 bases from J, the junction contained 10 bases not matched to a gene. Germline CDR1 SQVTM, CDR2 ANQGSEA. The CDR3 loop spans 16 amino acids. The CDR3 region has the DNA TGCAGCGTGTATCTAGCGGGGGGGCCTCAATACAATGAGCAGTTCTTC. Protein: CSVYLAGGPQYNEQFF.

This clonotype was detected ten times or more. The chain is built from TRBV2 and TRBJ2-4, with a weak D call TRBD1 (5 bases). V was clipped by 7 bases and J by 0 bases, with 16 bases between them. CDR3 length: 16 amino acids. The germline CDR1 and CDR2 sequences are SNHLY and FYNNEI. In DNA form, the CDR3 reads TGTGCCAGCATGACAACAAGCAGGGCAGCCAAAAACATTCAGTACTTC. This codes for CASMTTSRAAKNIQYF.

The CDR3 loop is CASSKPTGGIFSYSNEQFF. The CDR3, as DNA: TGTGCCAGCAGTAAGCCGACAGGGGGGATTTTTAGTTATTCGAATGAGCAGTTCTTC. This chain joins TRBV27 and TRBJ2-1, with 9 bases that match TRBD1. Germline loops: CDR1 MNHEY, CDR2 SMNVEV (reference sequence). This CDR3 contains 19 residues. J lost 7 bases, V lost 5 bases, and 21 bases had no gene match.